Listed below are T cell receptor beta chains from one sample, sequenced in a study of molecular identifiers for immune sequencing clone quantification. MiXCR, applied by TCRdb to the PCR reads, yields one record per CDR3 protein. The repertoire includes about 500,000 distinct CDR3 sequences, approximately 25% of them detected once, and around 0.76% sits in the top ten. Sequenced material: naive CD8+ T cells from blood, with Jurkat cell RNA spiked in. These receptor sequences come from a human donor in good health. Some libraries in this study had Jurkat cell RNA spiked in. Both conserved end residues are part of each CDR3. Each record gives: J gene, clone size, V gene, CDR3 protein. Not all rows give a size; the values are once, few, many and, for expanded clones, a class.

>TRBJ1-5|few|TRBV18
CASSTTDSNQPQHF
>TRBJ2-3|few|TRBV13
CASSSSSGGPSTDTQYF
>TRBJ2-7|-|TRBV9
CASSFGPESDYEQYF
>TRBJ2-7|-|TRBV19
CASSITGSYEQYF
>TRBJ1-5|-|TRBV2
CASSEGQNNQPQHF
>TRBJ2-2|-|TRBV21-1
CASIQPMNTGELFF
>TRBJ2-3|few|TRBV27
CASSFGTGMDTDTQYF
>TRBJ2-1|few|TRBV7-9
CASSFPGQGYEQFF
>TRBJ1-1|many|TRBV7-6
CASSGDTNTEAFF
>TRBJ1-1|-|TRBV27
CASSGPDRQNTEAFF
>TRBJ2-2|few|TRBV29-1
CSHWDPDTGELFF
>TRBJ1-1|-|TRBV12-3/TRBV12-4
CASSSGWTEAFF
>TRBJ1-1|many|TRBV5-4
CASSSLPTDEAFF
>TRBJ2-3|-|TRBV6-5
CASSPPGAGGFTDTQYF
>TRBJ2-7|few|TRBV7-9
CASSPPGTSSNEQYF
>TRBJ2-5|-|TRBV20-1
CSGAYQETQYF
>TRBJ1-4|many|TRBV7-9
CASSSGGGPNEKLFF
>TRBJ2-7|many|TRBV6-2/TRBV6-3
CASSYSYSGGEQYF
>TRBJ2-3|-|TRBV7-9
CASSLVPVGGTDTQYF
>TRBJ2-3|-|TRBV5-5
CASSLALAGWDTQYF
>TRBJ2-3|few|TRBV12-3/TRBV12-4
CASSLGAYTDTQYF
>TRBJ2-3|-|TRBV30
CARSASGGDTQYF
>TRBJ2-1|-|TRBV7-9
CASVPPGYNEQLF
>TRBJ2-1|-|TRBV20-1
CSAETSGSIPHNEQFF
>TRBJ1-1|many|TRBV12-3/TRBV12-4
CASSLSQTEAFF
>TRBJ2-7|many|TRBV6-6
CASRSGTSGAYEQYF
>TRBJ1-2|-|TRBV30
CTWSVLTGGDGYTF
>TRBJ2-5|few|TRBV27
CASSFGGTRRETQYF
>TRBJ2-7|many|TRBV5-1
CASSLVPSESYEQYF
>TRBJ1-2|many|TRBV29-1
CSVAGADYGYTF
>TRBJ2-1|-|TRBV4-1
CASGQVVRTGEQFF
>TRBJ1-5|-|TRBV2
CASRTGEGGQPQHF
>TRBJ2-3|few|TRBV15
CATSNGRGTTDTQYF
>TRBJ2-3|-|TRBV5-1
CASSLAATDYTDTQYF
>TRBJ1-1|many|TRBV4-1
CASSQLTRTVNTEAFF
>TRBJ2-7|many|TRBV7-2
CASSLGAQVGGFYEQYF
>TRBJ1-1|many|TRBV13
CASSSDSNTEAFF
>TRBJ2-5|many|TRBV7-9
CASSSGTGEETQYF
>TRBJ2-1|-|TRBV19
CASSPTGNYNEQFF
>TRBJ2-3|many|TRBV29-1
CSVRGGTKIGSQYF
>TRBJ2-7|many|TRBV29-1
CSVLDTEQYF
>TRBJ2-7|-|TRBV6-5
CASSAGHEQYF
>TRBJ2-7|few|TRBV5-1
CASSFRDRDYEQYF
>TRBJ2-7|few|TRBV4-3
CASSQDQVAGELDEQYF
>TRBJ1-1|many|TRBV28
CASSFEGYTEAFF
>TRBJ2-1|few|TRBV6-2/TRBV6-3
CASRTGLAGEYNEQFF
>TRBJ2-1|few|TRBV20-1
CSGGSTTYNEQFF
>TRBJ1-4|many|TRBV3-1
CASSQEDAVGRELFF
>TRBJ2-7|-|TRBV27
CASRSQGVGNEQYF
>TRBJ1-2|few|TRBV29-1
CSVGHNYGYTF
>TRBJ2-3|many|TRBV5-1
CASSLWDRTDTQYF
>TRBJ1-6|many|TRBV20-1
CSATSDRGNSPLHF
>TRBJ1-4|many|TRBV29-1
CSAIFPPANEKLFF
>TRBJ2-7|many|TRBV4-1
CASSRGTSDYEQYF
>TRBJ1-5|many|TRBV4-1
CASSQVGYSNQPQHF